These 29 T cell receptor beta chains share one sample of origin, sequenced in a study of Ad26.COV2.S vaccination and SARS-CoV-2 variants. Assay: immunoSEQ multiplex PCR; the TCRdb copy retains only in-frame clones and omits some. The data show about 420,000 clones, more than 75% seen once. Treatment noted: 15 to 20 received Ad26.COV2.S at low or high dose, single or two shots; a few received placebo; per-sample allocation not given. Collection of samples fell on day 63 after the first vaccine or placebo injection. This specimen was peripheral blood, taken in a trial of Ad26.COV2.S vaccine versus placebo. These receptor sequences come from a person between 18 and 60 years old who received the Ad26.COV2.S COVID-19 vaccine or a placebo.

V usage is TRBV5-1 and J usage is TRBJ2-1; 9 bases are shared with TRBD2. Germline V gene sequence: CDR1 SGHRS, CDR2 YFSETQ. This CDR3 has 14 residues. V shed 10 bases, J shed 5 bases, and the junction held 10 bases outside the gene matches. The CDR3 loop is CAVLAGGVDNEQFF. The DNA of the CDR3 is TGCGCCGTACTAGCGGGTGGGGTCGACAATGAGCAGTTCTTC.

For this clone: Other DNA sequences in this sample translate to the same CDR3. The chain joins TRBV6-4 to TRBJ2-3; 8 positions match TRBD2. The CDR3 sequence is 14 residues long. Per the germline V gene, CDR1 is MRHNA and CDR2 is SNTAGT. With V trimmed by 4 bases and J by 4 bases, 4 bases remained unmatched. CDR3 loop: CASSASGGADTQYF. In DNA form, the CDR3 reads TGTGCCAGCAGTGCGAGCGGGGGCGCAGATACGCAGTATTTT.

This chain connects TRBV7-6 to TRBJ2-5, with a weak D call TRBD2 (7 bases). Trimming took off 4 bases at V and 5 bases at J, with 17 bases between the two ends. The CDR3 sequence is 15 residues long. Germline V gives CDR1 SGHVS, CDR2 FNYEAQ. Here the CDR3 DNA reads TGTGCCAGCAGCTGGAGGGGGGGGCCGGGGGAGACCCAGTACTTC. This codes for CASSWRGGPGETQYF.

The V gene is TRBV7-2, the J gene TRBJ2-2, with TRBD1 as a possible D gene (5 bases). V was clipped by 0 bases and J by 6 bases, with 8 bases between them. In germline, CDR1 is SGHTA, CDR2 FQGNSA. This CDR3 is 14 amino acids long. CDR3 nucleotide sequence: TGTGCCAGCAGCTTAGCCAGGGTCCCCGGGGAGCTGTTTTTT. It encodes CASSLARVPGELFF.

J is TRBJ2-5 and V is TRBV14; D unresolved. V shed 0 bases and J shed 1 base, with 12 bases lying between them. This CDR3 comprises 16 residues. Germline lookup yields CDR1 SGHDN and CDR2 FVKESK. The CDR3 DNA sequence: TGTGCCAGCAGCCAAGAAGGCAGGAGCTCCCAAGAGACCCAGTACTTC. It specifies CASSQEGRSSQETQYF.

V gene TRBV29-1 combines with J gene TRBJ1-1; the match to TRBD1 covers 11 bases. Trimming cost V 0 bases and J 5 bases; bases outside gene matches: 8. The V gene's germline CDR1 is SQVTM and CDR2 ANQGSEA. The CDR3 is 16 residues long. CDR3 DNA sequence: TGCAGCGTTGAAGATTGGACAGGGGGCCGAGGGACTGAAGCTTTCTTT. This gives the protein CSVEDWTGGRGTEAFF.

The genes are TRBV28 and TRBJ2-5; D is perhaps TRBD1 (6 bases). The germline V and J ends were trimmed by 3 bases and 3 bases, with 17 bases remaining between them. Per the germline V gene, CDR1 is MDHEN and CDR2 is SYDVKM. The CDR3 length is 16 residues. As DNA, the CDR3 is TGTGCCAGCAGTTTTTTCTTCGACAGGAAAGAAGAGACCCAGTACTTC. It is translated as CASSFFFDRKEETQYF.

To note about this clone: This sample includes further DNA sequences coding for the same CDR3. The chain is built from TRBV5-1 and TRBJ2-5; TRBD1 is a possible D gene (5 bases). Trimming stripped 0 bases from V and 0 bases from J, with 6 bases between. Germline V gene sequence: CDR1 SGHRS, CDR2 YFSETQ. The CDR3 spans 14 residues. The CDR3 DNA sequence: TGCGCCAGCAGCTTGGGACAGAACCAAGAGACCCAGTACTTC. Its translation: CASSLGQNQETQYF. The entire variable domain, with the rest obtained from reference TRBV5-1 and TRBJ2-5, is as follows: KAGVTQTPRYLIKTRGQQVTLSCSPISGHRSVSWYQQTPGQGLQFLFEYFSETQRNKGNFPGRFSGRQFSNSRSEMNVSTLELGDSALYLCASSLGQNQETQYFGPGTRLLVL.

The chain joins TRBV7-2 to TRBJ1-1; D is possibly TRBD1 (6 bases). The CDR3 consists of 15 residues. Germline-derived CDR1 and CDR2 are SGHTA and FQGNSA. V gave up 1 base and J gave up 2 bases, with 11 bases separating them. The CDR3, as DNA: TGTGCCAGCAGCTTAGAGGACAGCCGTAACACTGAAGCTTTCTTT. It translates to CASSLEDSRNTEAFF.

The V and J genes are TRBV5-1 and TRBJ2-2, with D possibly matching TRBD2 (6 bases). V was shortened by 2 bases and J by 0 bases, with 14 bases between the two germline ends. The CDR3 is 17 amino acids. Per germline, CDR1 SGHRS and CDR2 YFSETQ. In DNA form, the CDR3 reads TGCGCCAGCAGCTTTGGATTGGCGGGGACGAACACCGGGGAGCTGTTTTTT. This codes for CASSFGLAGTNTGELFF.

The rearrangement joins TRBV4-1 to TRBJ2-2; the match to TRBD1 covers 9 bases. The CDR3 is 14 amino acids. The V segment lost 4 bases and the J segment 7 bases; nucleotides outside the gene matches: 4. The germline V gene encodes CDR1 MGHRA and CDR2 YSYEKL. CDR3 in amino acids: CASSPTGGIGELFF. CDR3 nucleotides: TGCGCCAGCAGCCCGACAGGGGGTATCGGGGAGCTGTTTTTT.

This chain joins TRBV30 and TRBJ2-7; no firm D call. V shed 0 bases and J shed 6 bases, with 12 bases lying between them. CDR1 is GTSNPN and CDR2 is SVGIG in the germline V gene (reference sequence). This CDR3 is built from 13 residues. The DNA of the CDR3 is TGTGCCTGGAGTGTACGGGTTTTCGCCGAGCAGTACTTC. Translated: CAWSVRVFAEQYF.

V gene TRBV14 combines with J gene TRBJ2-2, with TRBD1 as a possible D gene (5 bases). Germline CDR1 and CDR2: SGHDN and FVKESK. V lost 5 bases and J 7 bases, leaving 11 bases between the germline ends. The CDR3 loop spans 13 amino acids. The CDR3 sequence: CASSYGAVGELFF. CDR3 DNA: TGTGCCAGCAGCTATGGGGCTGTCGGGGAGCTGTTTTTT.

The chain combines TRBV7-3 with TRBJ2-6, with a tentative D call TRBD1 (5 bases). The V end was cut by 4 bases, the J end by 7 bases, with 8 bases between. This CDR3 is built from 13 residues. Germline loops: CDR1 SGHTA, CDR2 FQGTGA. The CDR3 DNA reads as TGTGCCAGCAGCTCCACAGGAGCCAACGTCCTGACTTTC. It is translated as CASSSTGANVLTF.

This clone was recorded only once. The chain links TRBV9 to TRBJ2-1; tentatively, D is TRBD1 (7 bases). Germline V lookup: CDR1 SGDLS, CDR2 YYNGEE. Trimming took off 6 bases at V and 1 base at J, with 14 bases between the two ends. The CDR3 length is 15 residues. The DNA of the CDR3 is TGTGCCAGCACCTGGGGGGACAGATCCTACAATGAGCAGTTCTTC. Residues: CASTWGDRSYNEQFF. Variable domain in full (rest from reference TRBV9 and TRBJ2-1): DSGVTQTPKHLITATGQRVTLRCSPRSGDLSVYWYQQSLDQGLQFLIQYYNGEERAKGNILERFSAQQFPDLHSELNLSSLELGDSALYFCASTWGDRSYNEQFFGPGTRLTVL.

This chain connects TRBV6-2 or TRBV6-3 to TRBJ1-2; a possible D gene is TRBD1 (6 bases). Germline CDR1 MNHEY, CDR2 SVGEGT. Trimming cost V 2 bases and J 2 bases, with 6 bases left between them. This CDR3 region has 13 residues. In nucleotides, the CDR3 is TGTGCCAGCAGTTACGGACAGAACTATGGCTACACCTTC. It specifies CASSYGQNYGYTF.

The rearrangement links TRBV7-6 to TRBJ1-3; D not certain. CDR3 length: 17 residues. The V end lost 1 base, the J end lost 0 bases, and 13 bases lay between the germline ends. Germline assignment: CDR1 SGHVS and CDR2 FNYEAQ. For the CDR3, the DNA is TGTGCCAGCAGCTTAGTGTCCCTAACAGCCTCTGGAAACACCATATATTTT. This translates into CASSLVSLTASGNTIYF.

This clone occurred once. V and J are TRBV28 and TRBJ1-2; TRBD1 aligns across 7 bases. The CDR3 runs 14 residues. CDR1 is MDHEN, CDR2 SYDVKM, per germline. With V trimmed by 3 bases and J by 4 bases, 5 bases remained unmatched. The CDR3 bases are TGTGCCAGCAGTTTCTCAGGGGGTAGCTATGGCTACACCTTC. Its translation is CASSFSGGSYGYTF.

This clone was observed once. The gene calls are TRBV9 and TRBJ2-7, with D perhaps matching TRBD2 (6 bases). The CDR3 consists of 15 residues. V lost 1 base, J lost 4 bases, and 15 bases lay in between. CDR1 and CDR2 from the germline V gene are SGDLS and YYNGEE. DNA of the CDR3: TGTGCCAGCAGCGTACGCGGGGACGTGGGTTACGAGCAGTACTTC. Residues: CASSVRGDVGYEQYF.

The J gene is TRBJ1-5, the V gene TRBV30; no definite D call. This CDR3 is 12 amino acids long. Per the germline V gene, CDR1 is GTSNPN and CDR2 is SVGIG (reference sequence). V gave up 3 bases and J gave up 3 bases, with 6 bases separating them. The DNA for the CDR3 is TGTGCCTGGAGCCCCTCCAATCAGCCCCAGCATTTT. Encoded protein: CAWSPSNQPQHF.

V and J are TRBV7-9 and TRBJ2-7, with D possibly TRBD2 on 5 matching bases. The CDR3 has 16 amino acids. CDR1 and CDR2 (germline): SEHNR, FQNEAQ (reference sequence). Deletions cut 5 bases from V and 0 bases from J, with 17 bases between. The CDR3 DNA reads as TGTGCCAGCAGCCCGAAATCTGGGAGTAGCTCCTACGAGCAGTACTTC. Protein product: CASSPKSGSSSYEQYF.

J is TRBJ2-3 and V is TRBV19, with D uncertain. The CDR3 contains 14 residues. Trimming took off 7 bases at V and 0 bases at J, with 11 bases between the two ends. Germline loops: CDR1 LNHDA, CDR2 SQIVND (reference sequence). CDR3 loop: CASTLAESTDTQYF. The DNA of the CDR3 is TGTGCCAGTACGTTGGCGGAGAGCACAGATACGCAGTATTTT.

This sequence joins TRBV13 and TRBJ2-1; TRBD2 matches 13 bases. V dropped 6 bases and J dropped 4; count of bases not matched to a gene: 9. The CDR3 has 17 amino acids. Germline lookup yields CDR1 PRHDT and CDR2 FYEKMQ (reference sequence). The CDR3 is CASRATSGGPLYNEQFF. The DNA of the CDR3 is TGTGCCAGCAGAGCGACTAGCGGGGGGCCACTGTACAATGAGCAGTTCTTC.

This CDR3 is CASSLRPGQKNYGYTF. In nucleotides, the CDR3 is TGTGCCAGCAGTTTACGTCCGGGACAGAAGAACTATGGCTACACCTTC. The gene calls are TRBV28 and TRBJ1-2; 7 nucleotides align to TRBD1. V lost 2 bases and J lost 2; bases outside the gene matches: 8. Germline loops: CDR1 MDHEN, CDR2 SYDVKM. The length of the CDR3 is 16 residues.

V usage is TRBV4-1 and J usage is TRBJ1-2; D gene uncertain. Deletions cut 1 base from V and 5 bases from J, with 17 bases between. There are 16 residues in the CDR3. Per germline, CDR1 MGHRA and CDR2 YSYEKL. The CDR3 region is CASSQVAMGMGYGYTF. In nucleotides, the CDR3 is TGCGCCAGCAGCCAAGTCGCGATGGGGATGGGGTATGGCTACACCTTC.

The rearrangement uses TRBV10-3 and TRBJ1-1, with a weak D call TRBD1 (5 bases). This CDR3 spans 15 amino acids. Trimming removed 0 bases at V and 3 bases at J, with 11 bases between. The germline CDR1 and CDR2 sequences are ENHRY and SYGVKD. The CDR3 DNA reads as TGTGCCATCAGTGAGTCGGAGGGGATCCACACTGAAGCTTTCTTT. Its translation: CAISESEGIHTEAFF.

The chain uses TRBV23-1 and TRBJ1-1; possibly TRBD1 for D (5 bases). TRBV23-1 is known as an ORF, though its function is uncertain. This CDR3 has 16 residues. V lost 1 base and J 1 base, leaving 13 bases between the germline ends. The CDR3 DNA reads TGCGCCAGCAGTCAATTCCTTAGGACAAGGAACACTGAAGCTTTCTTT. This codes for CASSQFLRTRNTEAFF.

The CDR3 sequence: CASSTRDSVKSSSGANVLTF. As DNA, the CDR3 is TGTGCCAGCAGTACCCGGGACAGCGTAAAATCCAGCTCTGGGGCCAACGTCCTGACTTTC. This sequence joins TRBV27 and TRBJ2-6, with TRBD1 matching over 7 bases. The trim removed 5 bases at V and 0 bases at J, leaving 16 bases unmatched. The CDR3 loop spans 20 amino acids. Germline lookup yields CDR1 MNHEY and CDR2 SMNVEV (reference sequence). The variable domain in full, with the rest retrieved from reference TRBV27 and TRBJ2-6, is EAQVTQNPRYLITVTGKKLTVTCSQNMNHEYMSWYRQDPGLGLRQIYYSMNVEVTDKGDVPEGYKVSRKEKRNFPLILESPSPNQTSLYFCASSTRDSVKSSSGANVLTFGAGSRLTVL.

The table lists this clone with a count of one. V usage is TRBV5-1 and J usage is TRBJ1-1, with 7 positions matching TRBD1. This CDR3 is built from 16 residues. Germline loops: CDR1 SGHRS, CDR2 YFSETQ. V shed 0 bases and J 7 bases; nucleotides not matched to a gene: 12. The chain's CDR3 is CASSLAASQGVGEAFF. The CDR3 bases are TGCGCCAGCAGCTTGGCCGCCTCCCAGGGGGTGGGTGAAGCTTTCTTT.